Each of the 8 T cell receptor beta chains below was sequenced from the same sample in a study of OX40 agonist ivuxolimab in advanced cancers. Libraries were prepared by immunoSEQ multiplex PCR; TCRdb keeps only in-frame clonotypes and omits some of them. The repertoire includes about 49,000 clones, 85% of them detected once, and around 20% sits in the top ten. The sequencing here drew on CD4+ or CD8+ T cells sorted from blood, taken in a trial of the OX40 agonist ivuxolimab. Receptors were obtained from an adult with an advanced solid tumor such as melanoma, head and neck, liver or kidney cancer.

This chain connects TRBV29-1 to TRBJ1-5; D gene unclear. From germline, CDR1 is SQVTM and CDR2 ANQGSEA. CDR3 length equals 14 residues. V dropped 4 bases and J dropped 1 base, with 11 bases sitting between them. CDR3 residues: CSVVLGMSNQPQHF. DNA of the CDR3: TGCAGCGTTGTTTTGGGGATGAGCAATCAGCCCCAGCATTTT.

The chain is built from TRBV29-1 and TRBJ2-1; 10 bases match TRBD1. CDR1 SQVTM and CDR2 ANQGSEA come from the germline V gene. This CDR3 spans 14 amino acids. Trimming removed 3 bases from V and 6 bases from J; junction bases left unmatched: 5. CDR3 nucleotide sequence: TGCAGCGTTGAGACCGGGACAGGGGTCAATGAGCAGTTCTTC. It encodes CSVETGTGVNEQFF.

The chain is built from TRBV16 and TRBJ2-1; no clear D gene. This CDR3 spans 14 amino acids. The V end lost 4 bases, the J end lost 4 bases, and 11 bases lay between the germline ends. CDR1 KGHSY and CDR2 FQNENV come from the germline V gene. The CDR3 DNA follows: TGTGCCAGCAGCCTACGGACCGTTTACAATGAGCAGTTCTTC. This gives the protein CASSLRTVYNEQFF.

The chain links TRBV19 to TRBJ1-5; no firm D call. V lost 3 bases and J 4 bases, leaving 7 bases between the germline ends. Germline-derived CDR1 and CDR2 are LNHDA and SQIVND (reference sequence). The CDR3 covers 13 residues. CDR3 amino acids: CASSIMGNQPQHF. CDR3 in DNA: TGTGCCAGTAGTATTATGGGAAATCAGCCCCAGCATTTT.

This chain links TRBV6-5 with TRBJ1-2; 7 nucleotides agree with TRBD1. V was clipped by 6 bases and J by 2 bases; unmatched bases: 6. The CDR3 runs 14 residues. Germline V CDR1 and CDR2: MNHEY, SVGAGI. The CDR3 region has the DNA TGTGCCAGCAGGGGACCACAGGGGAACTATGGCTACACCTTC. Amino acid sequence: CASRGPQGNYGYTF.

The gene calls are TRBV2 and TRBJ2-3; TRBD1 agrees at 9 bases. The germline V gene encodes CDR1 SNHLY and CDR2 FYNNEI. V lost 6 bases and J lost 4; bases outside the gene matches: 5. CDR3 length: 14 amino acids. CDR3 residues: CASRLGQGADTQYF. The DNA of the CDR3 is TGTGCCAGCAGGTTGGGACAGGGAGCAGATACGCAGTATTTT.

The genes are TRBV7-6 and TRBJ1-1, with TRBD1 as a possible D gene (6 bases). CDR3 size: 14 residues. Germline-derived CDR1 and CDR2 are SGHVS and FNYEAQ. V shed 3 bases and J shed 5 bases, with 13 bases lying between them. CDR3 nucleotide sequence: TGTGCCAGCAGCTTGGAAGGGGGGGTAACTGAAGCTTTCTTT. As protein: CASSLEGGVTEAFF.

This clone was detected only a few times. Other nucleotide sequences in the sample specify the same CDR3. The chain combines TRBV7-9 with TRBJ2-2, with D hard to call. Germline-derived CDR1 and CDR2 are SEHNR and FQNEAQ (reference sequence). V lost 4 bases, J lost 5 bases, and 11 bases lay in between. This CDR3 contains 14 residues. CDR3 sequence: CASSSNPNTGELFF. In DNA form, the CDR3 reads TGTGCCAGCAGCTCTAATCCCAATACCGGGGAGCTGTTTTTT.